Reported below is one T cell receptor (beta chain). Its antigen is currently not known. No qualities accompany the bases; no much larger clone lies one base away. The library was obtained by the immunoSEQ multiplex PCR assay. TCRdb mirrors the immuneACCESS table, restricted to in-frame sequences. Some clones are absent from its copies; in checked studies, under half trace to an unresolved V gene, and the reason for the others is unknown. This sample gives just over 95,000 clones in total; 90% to 96% of them show up just once. The biggest ten clones account for approximately 0.21% of the sample. CDR1 and CDR2 are read off the germline V gene as KGHSH and LQKENI. From V the trimming removes 0 bases and from J it removes 2 bases, while the gene matches leave 4 bases of the junction unaccounted for. Reading from cysteine to phenylalanine, the CDR3 counts 15 amino acids. The kept DNA is CDR3 alone, 45 bases in frame from the first base.

The data stem from a study of technical replicates of blood from a few donors (dated 2017 in TCRdb). Sequencing used T cells isolated from PBMCs. The sequence was collected from a human donor in good health. The rearranged chain carries TRBV18 and TRBJ2-7; TRBD2 aligns with 7 central bases. The CDR3 has the sequence CASSPPGGSPYEQYF. The nucleotides are TGTGCCAGCTCACCACCAGGCGGGAGCCCCTACGAGCAGTACTTC.